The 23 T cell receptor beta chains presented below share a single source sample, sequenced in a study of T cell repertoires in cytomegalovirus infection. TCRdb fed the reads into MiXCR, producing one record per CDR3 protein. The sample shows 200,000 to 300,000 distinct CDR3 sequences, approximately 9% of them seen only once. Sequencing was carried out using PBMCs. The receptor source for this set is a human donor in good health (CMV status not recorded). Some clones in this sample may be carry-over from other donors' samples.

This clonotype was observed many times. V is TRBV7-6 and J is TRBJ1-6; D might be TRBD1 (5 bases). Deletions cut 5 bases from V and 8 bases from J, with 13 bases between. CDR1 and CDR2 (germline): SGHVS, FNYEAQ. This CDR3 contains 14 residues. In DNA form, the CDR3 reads TGTGCCAGCAGCCCCAGGGTGAGGGATTCACCCCTCCACTTT. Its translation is CASSPRVRDSPLHF.

CDR3 protein: CASGVKVNTEAFF. CDR3 coding DNA: TGTGCCAGCGGGGTCAAGGTGAACACTGAAGCTTTCTTT. This chain connects TRBV7-2 to TRBJ1-1, with D unresolved. V lost 8 bases, J lost 0 bases, and 10 bases lay in between. The CDR3 has 13 residues. Germline V lookup: CDR1 SGHTA, CDR2 FQGNSA.

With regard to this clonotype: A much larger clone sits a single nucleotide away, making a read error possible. The CDR3 protein is CARQGQGIFQETQYF. The CDR3 nucleotides read TGTGCCAGACAAGGACAGGGGATATTCCAAGAGACCCAGTACTTC. The chain has TRBV7-2 and TRBJ2-5, with TRBD1 matching over 9 bases. The J segment lost 1 base and the V segment lost 9 bases, leaving 9 bases of the junction unmatched. This CDR3 is 15 amino acids long. Germline loops: CDR1 SGHTA, CDR2 FQGNSA.

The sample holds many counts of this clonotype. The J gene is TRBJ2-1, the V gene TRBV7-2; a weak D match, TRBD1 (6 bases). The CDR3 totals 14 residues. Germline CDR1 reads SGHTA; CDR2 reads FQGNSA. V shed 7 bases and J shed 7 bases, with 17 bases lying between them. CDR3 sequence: CASTEGVGPNEQFF. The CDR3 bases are TGTGCCAGCACCGAGGGGGTGGGGCCAAATGAGCAGTTCTTC.

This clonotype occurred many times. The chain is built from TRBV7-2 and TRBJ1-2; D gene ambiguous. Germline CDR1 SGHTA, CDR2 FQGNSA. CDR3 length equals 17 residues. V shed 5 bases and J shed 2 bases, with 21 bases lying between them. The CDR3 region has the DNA TGTGCCAGCAGCCCGCCTTACCCCAGCACCTCGAACTATGGCTACACCTTC. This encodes CASSPPYPSTSNYGYTF.

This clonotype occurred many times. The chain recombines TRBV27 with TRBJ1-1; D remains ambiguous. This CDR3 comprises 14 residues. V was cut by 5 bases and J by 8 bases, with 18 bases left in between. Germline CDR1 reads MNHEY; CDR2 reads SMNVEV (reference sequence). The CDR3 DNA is TGTGCCAGCAGTAAAGACGTGCTTAAGGCGGAAGCTTTCTTT. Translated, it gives CASSKDVLKAEAFF.

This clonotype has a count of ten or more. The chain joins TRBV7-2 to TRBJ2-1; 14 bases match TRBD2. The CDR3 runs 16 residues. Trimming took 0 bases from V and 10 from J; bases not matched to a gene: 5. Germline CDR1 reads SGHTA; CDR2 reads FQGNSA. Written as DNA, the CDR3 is TGTGCCAGCAGCTTAGCTGGACTAGCGGGGGGACGAGAGCAGTTCTTC. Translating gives CASSLAGLAGGREQFF. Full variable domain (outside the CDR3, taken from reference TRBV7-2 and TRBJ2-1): GAGVSQSPSNKVTEKGKDVELRCDPISGHTALYWYRQSLGQGLEFLIYFQGNSAPDKSGLPSDRFSAERTGGSVSTLTIQRTQQEDSAVYLCASSLAGLAGGREQFFGPGTRLTVL.

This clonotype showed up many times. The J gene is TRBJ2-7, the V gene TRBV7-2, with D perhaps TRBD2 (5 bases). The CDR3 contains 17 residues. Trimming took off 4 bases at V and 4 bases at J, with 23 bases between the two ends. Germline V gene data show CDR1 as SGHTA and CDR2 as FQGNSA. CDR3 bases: TGTGCCAGCAGCTCCCCGGCGCTGCTTCGGGAAGAATACGAGCAGTACTTC. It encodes CASSSPALLREEYEQYF.

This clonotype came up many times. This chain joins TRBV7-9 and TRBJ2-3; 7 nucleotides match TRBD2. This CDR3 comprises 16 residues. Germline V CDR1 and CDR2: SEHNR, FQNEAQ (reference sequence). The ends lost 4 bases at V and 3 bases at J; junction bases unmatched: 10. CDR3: CASSSWRGSLTDTQYF. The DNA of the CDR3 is TGTGCCAGCAGCTCCTGGCGCGGGAGTTTGACAGATACGCAGTATTTT.

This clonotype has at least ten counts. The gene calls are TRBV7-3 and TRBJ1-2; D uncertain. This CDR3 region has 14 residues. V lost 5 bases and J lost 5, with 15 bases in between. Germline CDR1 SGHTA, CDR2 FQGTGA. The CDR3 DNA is TGTGCCAGCAGCCCCAGGCCAGCGACTTATGGCTACACCTTC. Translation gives CASSPRPATYGYTF.

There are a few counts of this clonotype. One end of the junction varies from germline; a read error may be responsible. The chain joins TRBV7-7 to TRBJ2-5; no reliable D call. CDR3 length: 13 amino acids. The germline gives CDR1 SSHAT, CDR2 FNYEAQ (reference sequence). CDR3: CASSLGASETQYF. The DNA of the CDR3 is TGTGCTAGCAGCTTAGGAGCTTCAGAGACCCAGTACTTC.

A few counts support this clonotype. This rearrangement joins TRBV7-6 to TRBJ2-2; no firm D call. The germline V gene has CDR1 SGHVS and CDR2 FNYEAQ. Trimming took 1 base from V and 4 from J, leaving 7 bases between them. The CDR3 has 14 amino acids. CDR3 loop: CASSLDWVTGELFF. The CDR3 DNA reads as TGTGCCAGCAGCTTAGACTGGGTCACCGGGGAGCTGTTTTTT.

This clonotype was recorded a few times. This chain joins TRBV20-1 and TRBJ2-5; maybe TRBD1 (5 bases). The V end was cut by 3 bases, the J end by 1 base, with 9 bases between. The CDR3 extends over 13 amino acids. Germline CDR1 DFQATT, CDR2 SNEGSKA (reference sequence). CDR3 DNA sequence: TGCAGTGCTAGTCAGGGTCCCCAAGAGACCCAGTACTTC. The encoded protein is CSASQGPQETQYF.

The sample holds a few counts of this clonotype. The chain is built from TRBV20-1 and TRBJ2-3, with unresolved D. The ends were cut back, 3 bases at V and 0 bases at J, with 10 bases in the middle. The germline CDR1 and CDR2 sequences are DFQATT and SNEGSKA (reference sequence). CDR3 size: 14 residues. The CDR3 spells CSASPPRSTDTQYF. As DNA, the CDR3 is TGCAGTGCTAGCCCCCCAAGAAGCACAGATACGCAGTATTTT.

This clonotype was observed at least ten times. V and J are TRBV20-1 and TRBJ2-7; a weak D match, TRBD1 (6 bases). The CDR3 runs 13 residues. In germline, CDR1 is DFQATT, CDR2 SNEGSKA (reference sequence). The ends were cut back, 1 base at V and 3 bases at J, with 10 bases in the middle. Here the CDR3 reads CSARGRDNYEQYF. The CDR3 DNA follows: TGCAGTGCTAGAGGAAGGGACAACTACGAGCAGTACTTC.

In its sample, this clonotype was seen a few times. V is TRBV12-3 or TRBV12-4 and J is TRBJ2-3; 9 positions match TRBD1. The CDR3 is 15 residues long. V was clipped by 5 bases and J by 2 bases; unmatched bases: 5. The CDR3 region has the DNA TGTGCCAGCAGTCGGACAGGGGCTCCCACAGATACGCAGTATTTT. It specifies CASSRTGAPTDTQYF.

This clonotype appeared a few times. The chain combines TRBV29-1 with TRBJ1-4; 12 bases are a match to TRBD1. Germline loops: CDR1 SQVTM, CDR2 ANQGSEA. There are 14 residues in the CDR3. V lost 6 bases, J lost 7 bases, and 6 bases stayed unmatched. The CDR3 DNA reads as TGCAGCGTCCGGGGACAGGGGGCAGGTGAAAAACTGTTTTTT. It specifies CSVRGQGAGEKLFF.

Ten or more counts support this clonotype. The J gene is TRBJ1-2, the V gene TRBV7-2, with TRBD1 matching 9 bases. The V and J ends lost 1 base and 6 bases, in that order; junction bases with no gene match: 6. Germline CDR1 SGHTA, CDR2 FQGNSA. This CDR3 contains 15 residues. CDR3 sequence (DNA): TGTGCCAGCAGCTTAGACAACAGGGGGCATGATGGCTACACCTTC. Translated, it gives CASSLDNRGHDGYTF.

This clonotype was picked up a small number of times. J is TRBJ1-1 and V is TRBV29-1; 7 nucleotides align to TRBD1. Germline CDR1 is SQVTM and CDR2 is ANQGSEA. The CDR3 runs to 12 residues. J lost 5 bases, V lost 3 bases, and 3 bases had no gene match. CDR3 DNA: TGCAGCGTTGAGAGGGGACAGACTGAAGCTTTCTTT. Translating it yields CSVERGQTEAFF.

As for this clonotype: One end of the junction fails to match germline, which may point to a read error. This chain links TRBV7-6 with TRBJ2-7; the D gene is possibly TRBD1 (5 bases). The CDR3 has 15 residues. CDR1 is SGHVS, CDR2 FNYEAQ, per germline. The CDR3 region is CASSPRQGRLYEQYF. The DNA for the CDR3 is TGTGCTAGCAGCCCCCGGCAGGGCCGGTTATACGAGCAGTACTTC.

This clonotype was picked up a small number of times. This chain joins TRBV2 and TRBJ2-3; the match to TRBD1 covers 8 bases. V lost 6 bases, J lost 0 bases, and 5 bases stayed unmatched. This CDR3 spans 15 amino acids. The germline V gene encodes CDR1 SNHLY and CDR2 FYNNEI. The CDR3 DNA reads TGTGCCAGCAGCAGACAGGGGTTGAGCACAGATACGCAGTATTTT. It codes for CASSRQGLSTDTQYF.

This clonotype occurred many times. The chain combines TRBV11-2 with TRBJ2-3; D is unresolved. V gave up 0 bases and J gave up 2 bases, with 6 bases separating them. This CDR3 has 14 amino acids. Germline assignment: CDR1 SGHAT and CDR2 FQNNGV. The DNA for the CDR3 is TGTGCCAGCAGCTTAGAAGGTCCCACAGATACGCAGTATTTT. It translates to CASSLEGPTDTQYF.

This chain's CDR3 is CASSRRTGVNEQFF. CDR3 bases: TGTGCCAGCAGCCGTAGGACAGGGGTCAATGAGCAGTTCTTC. This chain uses TRBV7-9 with TRBJ2-1, with 9 nucleotides matching TRBD1. Germline V gene sequence: CDR1 SEHNR, CDR2 FQNEAQ (reference sequence). Unmatched junction bases numbered 5, after V lost 5 bases and J lost 6 bases. This CDR3 contains 14 residues.